These 8 T cell receptor beta chains were all obtained from the same sample, sequenced in a study of beta chain features in type 1 diabetes. The authors reverse transcribed all of the isolated RNA, so sequencing captured expressed TCRB transcripts. Assay used: immunoSEQ multiplex PCR; TCRdb lists only in-frame clones, some missing. Among about 150,000 clones listed, more than 9.5% were seen once. Sequencing input: central memory CD4+ T cells from blood. Source of these receptors: a young man in good health.

This chain joins TRBV7-2 and TRBJ2-7; D may match TRBD1 or TRBD2 (5 bases each). The germline V gene encodes CDR1 SGHTA and CDR2 FQGNSA. With 1 base removed from V and 7 bases from J, the gap between germline ends came to 26 bases. The CDR3 has 18 residues. CDR3 amino acids: CASSLVASLFRGAKEQYF. The CDR3 region has the DNA TGTGCCAGCAGCTTAGTAGCCTCGCTCTTTAGAGGGGCAAAGGAGCAGTACTTC. The full variable domain, in which reference TRBV7-2 and TRBJ2-7 provide the parts outside the CDR3, is GAGVSQSPSNKVTEKGKDVELRCDPISGHTALYWYRQSLGQGLEFLIYFQGNSAPDKSGLPSDRFSAERTGGSVSTLTIQRTQQEDSAVYLCASSLVASLFRGAKEQYFGPGTRLTVT.

This clone was counted at least ten times. This chain links TRBV5-1 with TRBJ2-3; a weak D match, TRBD1 (5 bases). CDR3 length: 15 amino acids. Trimming took off 0 bases at V and 3 bases at J, with 11 bases between the two ends. Germline CDR1 is SGHRS and CDR2 is YFSETQ. CDR3 coding DNA: TGCGCCAGCAGCTTGGAAGTCAGGGCGACAGATACGCAGTATTTT. Translated, it gives CASSLEVRATDTQYF. The full variable domain, in which reference TRBV5-1 and TRBJ2-3 provide the parts outside the CDR3, is KAGVTQTPRYLIKTRGQQVTLSCSPISGHRSVSWYQQTPGQGLQFLFEYFSETQRNKGNFPGRFSGRQFSNSRSEMNVSTLELGDSALYLCASSLEVRATDTQYFGPGTRLTVL.

This clone was counted only a few times. This sequence joins TRBV20-1 and TRBJ2-3; D not resolved. The V gene's germline CDR1 is DFQATT and CDR2 SNEGSKA (reference sequence). V lost 7 bases and J 5 bases, leaving 7 bases between the germline ends. The CDR3 loop spans 10 amino acids. The CDR3 sequence: CSVLIDTQYF. The DNA for the CDR3 is TGCAGTGTCCTAATAGATACGCAGTATTTT.

The gene calls are TRBV27 and TRBJ2-7; maybe TRBD1 (6 bases). There are 12 residues in the CDR3. Trimming cost V 6 bases and J 7 bases, with 13 bases left between them. Per the germline V gene, CDR1 is MNHEY and CDR2 is SMNVEV (reference sequence). The DNA for the CDR3 is TGTGCCAGCAGACAGGGCCTCCGGGAGCAGTACTTC. Translated, it gives CASRQGLREQYF.

V gene TRBV7-2 combines with J gene TRBJ1-1; 10 bases map to TRBD1. Losses at the gene ends were 4 bases for V and 4 bases for J; bases not matched to a gene: 6. The V gene's germline CDR1 is SGHTA and CDR2 FQGNSA. The CDR3 extends over 15 amino acids. The CDR3, as DNA: TGTGCCAGCAGCTCCCGGGACAGGGGTATCACTGAAGCTTTCTTT. Its translation is CASSSRDRGITEAFF.

The chain recombines TRBV29-1 with TRBJ2-7; D remains unclear. The CDR3 is made up of 12 amino acids. Trimming shortened V by 4 bases and J by 2 bases, and 9 bases separated the two germline ends. From germline, CDR1 is SQVTM and CDR2 ANQGSEA. CDR3 amino acids: CSVGRQTYEQYF. CDR3 DNA sequence: TGCAGCGTTGGCCGGCAGACCTACGAGCAGTACTTC.

The chain has TRBV10-3 and TRBJ2-5; maybe TRBD2 (6 bases). The germline V gene has CDR1 ENHRY and CDR2 SYGVKD. V was shortened by 10 bases and J by 3 bases, with 9 bases between the two germline ends. The CDR3 covers 11 residues. CDR3 DNA sequence: TGTGCCACTCCGGGAGAAGAGACCCAGTACTTC. Protein product: CATPGEETQYF.

This sequence joins TRBV7-9 and TRBJ2-1, with 9 bases aligning to TRBD1. The germline CDR1 and CDR2 sequences are SEHNR and FQNEAQ (reference sequence). This CDR3 region has 15 residues. Trimming took 5 bases from V and 2 from J; bases not matched to a gene: 4. The CDR3 here is CASSLQGAAYNEQFF. The DNA of the CDR3 is TGTGCCAGCAGCCTACAGGGGGCAGCCTACAATGAGCAGTTCTTC.